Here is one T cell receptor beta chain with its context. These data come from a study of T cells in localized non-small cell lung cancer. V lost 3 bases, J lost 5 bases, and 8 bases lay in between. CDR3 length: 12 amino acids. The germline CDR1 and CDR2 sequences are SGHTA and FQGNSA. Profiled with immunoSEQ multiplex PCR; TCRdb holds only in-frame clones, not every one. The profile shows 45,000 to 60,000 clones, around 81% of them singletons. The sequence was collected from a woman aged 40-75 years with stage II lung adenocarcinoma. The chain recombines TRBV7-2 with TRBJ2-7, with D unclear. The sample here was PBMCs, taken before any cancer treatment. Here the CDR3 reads CASSFGPNEQYF. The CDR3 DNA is TGTGCCAGCAGCTTTGGGCCAAACGAGCAGTACTTC.